The source of this T cell receptor beta chain is a study of cytomegalovirus exposure and HLA in healthy donors. In its sample, this clone was seen a few times. The antigen is unknown. Primers for the PCR totalled 60 Vbeta and 13 Jbeta. TCRdb keeps only in-frame clones here, not all; method: immunoSEQ multiplex PCR. The sample shows roughly 140,000 clones, roughly 77% of them seen only once. Points from the study as a whole: Presence/absence analyses treated sequencing depth as roughly uniform across donors. Sequencing likely caused a cluster of highly shared sequence variants. Later findings reportedly placed an Asian-associated ancestry cluster below the approximately 620-donor mean for N-insertions.

This clonotype was sampled from a man aged 25-45 years in good health and CMV-seronegative. The sample taken for sequencing was PBMCs.

CDR3 bases: TGTGCCAGCAGCTTGGCTAGCGGGAGCCTCCAAGAGACCCAGTACTTC. Translation gives CASSLASGSLQETQYF. The chain links TRBV5-8 to TRBJ2-5, with 10 positions matching TRBD2. Germline loops: CDR1 SGHTS, CDR2 YDEGEE. V shed 0 bases and J 1 base; nucleotides not matched to a gene: 3. CDR3 length: 16 amino acids.